Each of the 8 T cell receptor beta chains below was sequenced from the same sample in a study of identical twins. TCRdb redid the calling of the 5' RACE reads with MiXCR, one entry per CDR3 protein. The data contain roughly 250,000 distinct CDR3 sequences, 11% to 15% of them singletons. Source material: memory (CD45RO+) T cells sorted from blood. The receptors originated from a woman between 18 and 29 years old in good health.

The J gene is TRBJ2-7, the V gene TRBV12-3 or TRBV12-4, with D possibly being TRBD1 (6 bases). There are 14 residues in the CDR3. The V end lost 1 base, the J end lost 3 bases, and 10 bases lay between the germline ends. The CDR3 DNA sequence: TGTGCCAGCAGTTTAGGGACAGAAGTCTACGAGCAGTACTTC. Encoded protein: CASSLGTEVYEQYF.

The V and J genes are TRBV15 and TRBJ2-3; D perhaps matches TRBD1 (6 bases). V was shortened by 5 bases and J by 2 bases, with 17 bases between the two germline ends. CDR1 and CDR2 from the germline V gene are LNHNV and YYDKDF (reference sequence). The CDR3 contains 16 residues. The CDR3 DNA follows: TGTGCCACCAGCCCACAAGATGGGGGCAACACAGATACGCAGTATTTT. It codes for CATSPQDGGNTDTQYF.

This clonotype was detected many times. The CDR3 sequence: CASSGDPASKGNEQFF. The CDR3 DNA follows: TGTGCCAGCAGCGGCGACCCGGCCTCTAAAGGAAATGAGCAGTTCTTC. The rearrangement uses TRBV9 and TRBJ2-1; no definite D call. The ends were cut back, 3 bases at V and 7 bases at J, with 20 bases in the middle. The germline CDR1 and CDR2 sequences are SGDLS and YYNGEE. CDR3 length: 16 amino acids.

The V gene is TRBV20-1, the J gene TRBJ2-1; 8 nucleotides agree with TRBD2. The ends lost 5 bases at V and 8 bases at J; junction bases unmatched: 11. The CDR3 is made up of 14 amino acids. CDR1 and CDR2 (germline): DFQATT, SNEGSKA (reference sequence). The DNA of the CDR3 is TGCAGTGCTGGAAGAGCGGGAGCGGGTGATGAGCAGTTCTTC. Amino acid sequence: CSAGRAGAGDEQFF.

The chain recombines TRBV5-4 with TRBJ2-7; D is perhaps TRBD1 (6 bases). The germline gives CDR1 SGHNT, CDR2 YYREEE (reference sequence). Between the trimmed V and J ends, which lost 3 bases and 5 bases, there was a span of 18 bases. The CDR3 sequence is 15 residues long. This chain's CDR3 is CASSSGQPGANEQYF. CDR3 DNA: TGTGCCAGCAGCTCAGGACAGCCTGGAGCTAACGAGCAGTACTTC.

In its sample, this clonotype was seen many times. The chain couples TRBV12-3 or TRBV12-4 to TRBJ1-1; 8 bases align to TRBD1. Losses at the gene ends were 4 bases for V and 0 bases for J; bases not matched to a gene: 4. The CDR3 length is 15 residues. The CDR3, as DNA: TGTGCCAGCAGTTCAGGGGGACAGGTGAACACTGAAGCTTTCTTT. Its protein is CASSSGGQVNTEAFF.

This clonotype showed up just a few times. The chain recombines TRBV3-1 with TRBJ2-7; D is perhaps TRBD1 (6 bases). The germline gives CDR1 LGHDT, CDR2 YNNKEL (reference sequence). The V gene lost 6 bases and the J gene lost 4 bases, with 19 bases spanning the gap. This CDR3 is 15 amino acids long. The CDR3 DNA reads as TGTGCCAGCAGTCGTTCAGGGGATTTAGCGTACGAGCAGTACTTC. Protein product: CASSRSGDLAYEQYF.

Details on this clonotype: It may be a read error: a sequence one base away is much more abundant. The chain recombines TRBV7-6 with TRBJ2-1, with 7 bases matching TRBD1. The CDR3 runs to 15 residues. V dropped 4 bases and J dropped 4; count of bases not matched to a gene: 7. Germline CDR1 is SGHVS and CDR2 is FNYEAQ. The CDR3 region has the DNA TGTGCCAGCAGCTCGGGACAGAGACGGTACAATGAGCAGTTCTTC. Amino acid sequence: CASSSGQRRYNEQFF.